This TCR beta chain was sequenced during a study of T-cell reconstitution after alpha-beta-depleted transplantation in children. General observations from the study: Expanded clones from the graft, numbering several hundred, reportedly supplied alpha-beta T cells about two months after transplant. Fresh T-cell production supplied most of the T-cell counts and diversity seen one year after transplant.

The CDR3 has 15 residues. CDR1 is GTSNPN and CDR2 is SVGIG in the germline V gene (reference sequence). J was trimmed by 2 bases and V by 5 bases; bases with no gene match: 6. Unique molecular identifiers tagged the TCRbeta library. One entry per CDR3 protein results from TCRdb running MiXCR on the PCR reads. The table has over 200,000 distinct CDR3 sequences, approximately 15% seen once. In the case of this clonotype: Its specificity is unknown.

The sample was PBMCs, mostly from graft donor cells, taken 360 days after TCRalphabeta/CD19-depleted stem cell transplant. The chain joins TRBV30 to TRBJ2-6, with 7 bases fitting TRBD1. This receptor was identified in a male patient aged 2 to 9 who had a stem cell transplant for acute lymphoblastic leukemia, so the T cells may come from the graft donor. CDR3 DNA: TGTGCCTGGGCGCTGGGACAGCCTGGGGCCAACGTCCTGACTTTC. Protein product: CAWALGQPGANVLTF.